This T cell receptor (beta chain) comes out of a study of blood T cell repertoires in COVID-19. Turning to the study itself: Italy, Spain and the United States were the sources of the convalescent and acute COVID-19 samples. T cells, B-cell-depleted T cells, or PBMCs provided the cDNA or gDNA that served as material.

Original analysis: Reference gene primer amplification gave estimated nucleated cell counts. Only in-frame clones appear in the TCRdb table, and some are missing; sequencing was by immunoSEQ multiplex PCR. D and trimming come from the DNA, and the V and J calls and clone size come from that table. The data hold about 230,000 clones, with around four fifths observed a single time. This CDR3 spans 13 amino acids. J lost 4 bases, V lost 7 bases, and 7 bases had no gene match. Germline V gene lookup returns CDR1 SGHRS and CDR2 YFSETQ. The material sequenced was peripheral blood. This chain joins TRBV5-1 and TRBJ1-1; TRBD1 matches 7 bases. The source of this sequence is a woman aged 70 to 79 with active or convalescent COVID-19. The CDR3 reads CASQGQASTEAFF. As DNA, the CDR3 is TGCGCCAGCCAAGGACAGGCCAGCACTGAAGCTTTCTTT. The variable domain in full, with the rest retrieved from reference TRBV5-1 and TRBJ1-1, is KAGVTQTPRYLIKTRGQQVTLSCSPISGHRSVSWYQQTPGQGLQFLFEYFSETQRNKGNFPGRFSGRQFSNSRSEMNVSTLELGDSALYLCASQGQASTEAFFGQGTRLTVV.